These 15 T cell receptor beta chains were sequenced from one sample in a study of T cell changes during pregnancy in multiple sclerosis (dated by TCRdb to between 2018 and 2021). The library was generated by the immunoSEQ multiplex PCR assay. This is the immuneACCESS table as TCRdb keeps it, with only in-frame sequences that have V and J called. A part of the clones is gone; compared with another copy, unresolved V genes explain less than half, and the rest is unexplained. For this sample there are about 100,000 clones; more than 90% appear just once. The biggest ten clones account for around 3.2% of the sample. This specimen was peripheral blood, taken in the second trimester of pregnancy. The receptors here all came from a female donor with multiple sclerosis, enrolled in a pregnancy study.

The rearrangement joins TRBV5-1 to TRBJ2-3; 9 bases line up with TRBD2. Per germline, CDR1 SGHRS and CDR2 YFSETQ. Trimming at V came to 4 bases and at J to 7 bases, leaving 22 bases not matched to a gene. CDR3 length: 19 residues. The CDR3 is CASSPAPRVAGVHANTQYF. DNA of the CDR3: TGCGCCAGCAGCCCTGCCCCTCGAGTAGCGGGAGTCCACGCGAATACGCAGTATTTT.

CDR3 nucleotide sequence: TGCGCCAGCACCTACGGGACAGCGATTAATTCACCCCTCCACTTT. It is translated as CASTYGTAINSPLHF. V and J are TRBV5-1 and TRBJ1-6, with 7 bases aligning to TRBD1. Losses at the gene ends were 6 bases for V and 6 bases for J; bases not matched to a gene: 9. CDR3 length: 15 residues. CDR1 and CDR2 (germline): SGHRS, YFSETQ.

V is TRBV19 and J is TRBJ2-1; 7 bases fit TRBD2. Germline CDR1 and CDR2: LNHDA and SQIVND (reference sequence). V dropped 9 bases and J dropped 9; count of bases not matched to a gene: 5. The CDR3 runs to 11 residues. As DNA, the CDR3 is TGTGCCAGGGGGCGGGAGTTTGAGCAGTTCTTC. Its protein is CARGREFEQFF.

The V call is TRBV7-9, the J call TRBJ2-7, with TRBD2 identical over 11 bases. CDR1 is SEHNR, CDR2 FQNEAQ, per germline (reference sequence). This CDR3 has 19 residues. V lost 1 base and J lost 5; bases outside the gene matches: 16. CDR3 sequence reads: CASSLGLAGGGGTRDEQYF. The CDR3 DNA reads TGTGCCAGCAGCTTAGGCCTAGCGGGAGGAGGGGGGACAAGGGACGAGCAGTACTTC.

The rearrangement links TRBV10-3 to TRBJ2-7; the D gene is possibly TRBD2 (6 bases). The CDR3 has 14 residues. V lost 4 bases and J lost 7, with 17 bases in between. Germline V gene lookup returns CDR1 ENHRY and CDR2 SYGVKD. CDR3 nucleotides: TGTGCCATCAGTGCCAGCGGGCCTGGGGGTGAGCAGTACTTC. This codes for CAISASGPGGEQYF.

The rearrangement joins TRBV7-2 to TRBJ1-5; 9 bases map to TRBD1. CDR3 length: 15 amino acids. V lost 5 bases to trimming and J lost 7 bases; unmatched junction nucleotides: 9. Looked up from germline, CDR1 is SGHTA and CDR2 is FQGNSA. CDR3: CASSPTGGIRQPQHF. The CDR3 DNA reads as TGTGCCAGCAGCCCGACAGGGGGAATAAGGCAGCCCCAGCATTTT.

The chain carries TRBV5-1 and TRBJ2-1, with TRBD2 matching 7 bases. Germline CDR1 reads SGHRS; CDR2 reads YFSETQ. The CDR3 runs to 15 residues. Trimming at V came to 4 bases and at J to 2 bases, leaving 6 bases not matched to a gene. Written as DNA, the CDR3 is TGCGCCAGCAGCATTAGACTAGCCCCCTACAATGAGCAGTTCTTC. Protein product: CASSIRLAPYNEQFF.

The chain has TRBV6-5 and TRBJ2-6, with 7 bases fitting TRBD1. V was pared by 0 bases and J by 9 bases, with 5 bases of the junction left unmatched. The CDR3 is 15 amino acids. The germline V gene encodes CDR1 MNHEY and CDR2 SVGAGI. CDR3 bases: TGTGCCAGCAGTTACTCGGGACAGCCCCTCAACGTCCTGACTTTC. This sequence encodes CASSYSGQPLNVLTF.

The V call is TRBV5-6, the J call TRBJ2-1, with no clear D. This CDR3 comprises 12 residues. CDR1 SGHDT and CDR2 YYEEEE come from the germline V gene. V gave up 6 bases and J gave up 4 bases, with 8 bases separating them. The DNA of the CDR3 is TGTGCCAGCACCTCCGGGTACAATGAGCAGTTCTTC. It is translated as CASTSGYNEQFF.

The rearrangement joins TRBV28 to TRBJ1-1; possible D gene TRBD1, 6 bases. This CDR3 region has 16 residues. Germline lookup yields CDR1 MDHEN and CDR2 SYDVKM. Trimming took 5 bases from V and 0 from J, leaving 16 bases between them. This CDR3 reads CASSTPLAGVNTEAFF. CDR3 coding DNA: TGTGCCAGCAGTACACCCTTGGCAGGGGTGAACACTGAAGCTTTCTTT.

This sequence joins TRBV5-6 and TRBJ2-1; 10 nucleotides align to TRBD2. Per germline, CDR1 SGHDT and CDR2 YYEEEE. The CDR3 covers 16 residues. Trimming took 0 bases from V and 6 from J; bases not matched to a gene: 6. The CDR3 DNA reads TGTGCCAGCAGCTTGGTTTTTACTAGCGGGGCCAATGAGCAGTTCTTC. Its translation is CASSLVFTSGANEQFF.

This clone was counted a few times. The chain links TRBV18 to TRBJ2-7, with a tentative D call TRBD2 (5 bases). Per the germline V gene, CDR1 is KGHSH and CDR2 is LQKENI. The CDR3 is 14 amino acids. Between the trimmed V and J ends, which lost 1 base and 2 bases, there was a span of 9 bases. CDR3 coding DNA: TGTGCCAGCTCACCACAACTAGGTGCCTACGAGCAGTACTTC. Its translation: CASSPQLGAYEQYF.

CDR3 DNA sequence: TGTGCCAGCAGTTCCATACGGGGGATTGGCGAGCAGTACTTC. Translation gives CASSSIRGIGEQYF. This chain uses TRBV27 with TRBJ2-7, with D possibly matching TRBD2 (6 bases). Per the germline V gene, CDR1 is MNHEY and CDR2 is SMNVEV (reference sequence). The CDR3 sequence is 14 residues long. V was pared by 4 bases and J by 6 bases, with 16 bases between.

The chain uses TRBV5-1 and TRBJ2-7; TRBD2 matches at 9 bases. The CDR3 is made up of 18 amino acids. Germline-derived CDR1 and CDR2 are SGHRS and YFSETQ. V was clipped by 4 bases and J by 5 bases; unmatched bases: 19. CDR3 DNA: TGCGCCAGCAGCCTTCTAGGAGGGGCGGGAGGGCCGGTCGACGAGCAGTACTTC. The encoded protein is CASSLLGGAGGPVDEQYF.

The J gene is TRBJ2-2, the V gene TRBV7-8, with TRBD1 matching 7 bases. The CDR3 has 15 amino acids. CDR1 SGHVS and CDR2 FQNEAQ come from the germline V gene. V trimming: 5 bases; J trimming: 6 bases; junction bases outside the gene matches: 9. CDR3 nucleotide sequence: TGTGCCAGCAGCGCTCGTATAGGGGGCCCCGGGGAGCTGTTTTTT. Amino acids: CASSARIGGPGELFF. Using reference TRBV7-8 and TRBJ2-2 for the parts outside the CDR3, the full variable domain is GAGVSQSPRYKVAKRGQDVALRCDPISGHVSLFWYQQALGQGPEFLTYFQNEAQLDKSGLPSDRFFAERPEGSVSTLKIQRTQQEDSAVYLCASSARIGGPGELFFGEGSRLTVL.